This is a list of T cell receptor beta chains from one sample in a study of blood T cell repertoires in COVID-19. Profiled with immunoSEQ multiplex PCR; TCRdb holds only in-frame clones, not every one. Of roughly 180,000 clones listed, approximately 85% were seen once; the top ten hold more than 7%. Sequenced material: peripheral blood. Every receptor here comes from a woman in her sixties or seventies with COVID-19, enrolled during active disease. CDR3s include the opening cysteine and the closing phenylalanine or tryptophan. D genes are given only for firm matches. Size values are once, few and many counts, or a class for expanded clones, and some rows have none.

>.|TRBV6-5|.|TRBJ2-1
CASMPAGYNEQFF
TGTGCCAGCATGCCTGCAGGCTACAATGAGCAGTTCTTC
>.|TRBV28|.|TRBJ1-5
CASSFAGWNQPQHF
TGTGCCAGCAGTTTTGCAGGGTGGAACCAGCCCCAGCATTTT
>.|TRBV15|TRBD2|TRBJ2-1
CAKTIAGGPGYNEQFF
TGTGCCAAGACGATAGCGGGAGGGCCGGGGTACAATGAGCAGTTCTTC
>.|TRBV19|.|TRBJ1-5
CASSRSGPNQPQHF
TGTGCCAGTAGTAGATCAGGGCCGAATCAGCCCCAGCATTTT
>.|TRBV5-6|TRBD1|TRBJ1-4
CASSLTGTGYEKLFF
TGTGCCAGCAGCTTGACGGGGACAGGGTATGAAAAACTGTTTTTT
>.|TRBV3-1/TRBV3-2|TRBD2|TRBJ2-7
CASSPTSGRAGEQYF
TGTGCCAGCAGCCCGACTAGCGGGAGGGCGGGCGAGCAGTACTTC
>.|TRBV28|.|TRBJ2-1
CASSLGGGASGYNEQFF
TGTGCCAGCAGTTTAGGAGGGGGGGCTAGCGGCTACAATGAGCAGTTCTTC
>.|TRBV27|TRBD1|TRBJ1-1
CASSSRGRVYTEAFF
TGTGCCAGCAGCTCGAGGGGGCGGGTGTACACTGAAGCTTTCTTT
>few|TRBV11-2|TRBD1|TRBJ2-7
CASSDGTGGTYEQYF
TGTGCCAGCAGCGACGGGACAGGGGGAACCTACGAGCAGTACTTC
>.|TRBV29-1|.|TRBJ2-5
CSVDIQNQETQYF
TGCAGCGTTGATATCCAGAACCAAGAGACCCAGTACTTC
>.|TRBV7-9|TRBD2|TRBJ2-5
CASSLGTSGRYQETQYF
TGTGCCAGCAGCTTAGGGACTAGCGGGAGGTACCAAGAGACCCAGTACTTC
>.|TRBV7-9|TRBD1|TRBJ1-5
CASSFRTGQNSNQPQHF
TGTGCCAGCAGCTTCCGGACAGGTCAAAATAGCAATCAGCCCCAGCATTTT
>.|TRBV18|TRBD2|TRBJ2-1
CASSPGTTYNEQFF
TGTGCCAGCTCACCCGGGACTACGTACAATGAGCAGTTCTTC
>.|TRBV2|TRBD1|TRBJ1-5
CASSVHRDRGDGPQHF
TGTGCCAGCAGTGTTCACCGGGACAGGGGCGATGGGCCCCAGCATTTT
>.|TRBV7-3|TRBD2|TRBJ2-3
CASSSRGTSGDRTDTQYF
TGTGCCAGCAGCTCCAGGGGGACTAGCGGGGATCGCACAGATACGCAGTATTTT
>.|TRBV7-3|TRBD2|TRBJ2-1
CASSIGTSGYPYNEQFF
TGTGCCAGCAGCATAGGGACTAGCGGTTATCCCTACAATGAGCAGTTCTTC
>.|TRBV18|.|TRBJ1-1
CASSPGFNTEAFF
TGTGCCAGCTCACCGGGCTTTAACACTGAAGCTTTCTTT
>.|TRBV19|.|TRBJ2-7
CASSPRVPNEQYF
TGTGCCAGTAGTCCCCGGGTCCCTAACGAGCAGTACTTC
>.|TRBV27|TRBD1|TRBJ1-6
CASSSYFDTGTGVKTPLHF
TGTGCCAGCAGTTCCTATTTCGACACCGGAACAGGGGTAAAGACACCCCTCCACTTT
>.|TRBV10-2|.|TRBJ1-5
CASSEGGQPQHF
TGCGCCAGCAGTGAGGGGGGGCAGCCCCAGCATTTT